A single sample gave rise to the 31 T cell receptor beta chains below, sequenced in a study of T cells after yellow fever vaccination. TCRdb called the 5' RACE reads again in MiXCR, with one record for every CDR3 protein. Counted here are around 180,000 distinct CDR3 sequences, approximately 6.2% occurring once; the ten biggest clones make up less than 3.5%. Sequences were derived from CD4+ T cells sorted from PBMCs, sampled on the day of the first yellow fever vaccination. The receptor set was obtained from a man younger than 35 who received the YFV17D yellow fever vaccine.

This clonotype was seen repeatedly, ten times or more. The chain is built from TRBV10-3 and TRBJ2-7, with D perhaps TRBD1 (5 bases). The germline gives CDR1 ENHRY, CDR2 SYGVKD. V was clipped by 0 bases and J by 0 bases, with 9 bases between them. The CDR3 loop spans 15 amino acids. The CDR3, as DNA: TGTGCCATCAGTGAGTCTGACAGCTTCTCCTACGAGCAGTACGTC. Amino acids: CAISESDSFSYEQYV.

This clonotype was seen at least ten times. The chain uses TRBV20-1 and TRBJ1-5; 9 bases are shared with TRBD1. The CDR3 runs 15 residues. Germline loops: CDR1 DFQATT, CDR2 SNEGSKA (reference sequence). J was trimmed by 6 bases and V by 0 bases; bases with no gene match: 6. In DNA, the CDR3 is TGCAGTGCTAGAGAGGGAGGGACAGGGCGTCAGCCCCAGCATTTT. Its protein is CSAREGGTGRQPQHF.

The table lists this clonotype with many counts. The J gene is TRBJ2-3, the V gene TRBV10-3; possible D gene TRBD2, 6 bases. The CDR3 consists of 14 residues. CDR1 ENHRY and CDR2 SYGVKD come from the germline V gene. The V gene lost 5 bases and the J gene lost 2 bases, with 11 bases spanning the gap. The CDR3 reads CAISPGLSTDTQYF. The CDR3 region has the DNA TGTGCCATCAGTCCGGGACTCTCCACAGATACGCAGTATTTT.

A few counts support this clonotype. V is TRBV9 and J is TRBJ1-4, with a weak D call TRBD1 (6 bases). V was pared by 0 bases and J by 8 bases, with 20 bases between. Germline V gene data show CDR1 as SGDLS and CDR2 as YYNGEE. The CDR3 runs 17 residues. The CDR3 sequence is CASSVDTGRRRDEKLFF. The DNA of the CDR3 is TGTGCCAGCAGCGTAGACACAGGGAGACGACGAGACGAAAAACTGTTTTTT. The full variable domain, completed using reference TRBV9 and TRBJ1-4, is DSGVTQTPKHLITATGQRVTLRCSPRSGDLSVYWYQQSLDQGLQFLIQYYNGEERAKGNILERFSAQQFPDLHSELNLSSLELGDSALYFCASSVDTGRRRDEKLFFGSGTQLSVL.

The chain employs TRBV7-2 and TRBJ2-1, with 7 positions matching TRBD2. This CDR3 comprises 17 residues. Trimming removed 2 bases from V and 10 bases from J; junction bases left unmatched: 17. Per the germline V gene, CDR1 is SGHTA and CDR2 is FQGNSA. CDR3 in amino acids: CASSLFPGWEGPGEQFF. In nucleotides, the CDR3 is TGTGCCAGCAGCTTATTTCCTGGGTGGGAGGGGCCGGGCGAGCAGTTCTTC.

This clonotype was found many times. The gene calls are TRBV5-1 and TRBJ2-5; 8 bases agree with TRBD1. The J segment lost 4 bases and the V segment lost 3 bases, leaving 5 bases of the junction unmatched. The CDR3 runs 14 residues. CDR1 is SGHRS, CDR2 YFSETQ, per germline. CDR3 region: CASSSRGLGETQYF. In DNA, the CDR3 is TGCGCCAGCAGCTCCAGGGGGCTCGGAGAGACCCAGTACTTC. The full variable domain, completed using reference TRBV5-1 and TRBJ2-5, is KAGVTQTPRYLIKTRGQQVTLSCSPISGHRSVSWYQQTPGQGLQFLFEYFSETQRNKGNFPGRFSGRQFSNSRSEMNVSTLELGDSALYLCASSSRGLGETQYFGPGTRLLVL.

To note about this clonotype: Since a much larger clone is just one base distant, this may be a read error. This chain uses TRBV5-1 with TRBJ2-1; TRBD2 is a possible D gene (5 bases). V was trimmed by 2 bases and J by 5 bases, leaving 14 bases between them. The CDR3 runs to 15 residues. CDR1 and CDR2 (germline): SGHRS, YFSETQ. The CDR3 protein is CASSFGDVTDNEQFF. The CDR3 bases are TGCGCCAGCAGCTTCGGGGATGTGACCGACAATGAGCAGTTCTTC.

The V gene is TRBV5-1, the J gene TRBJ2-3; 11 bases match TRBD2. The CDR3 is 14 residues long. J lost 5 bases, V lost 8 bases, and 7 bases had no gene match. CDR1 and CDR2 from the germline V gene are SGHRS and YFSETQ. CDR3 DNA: TGCGCCAGTCGGACTAGCGGGCGGGTAGATACGCAGTATTTT. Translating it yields CASRTSGRVDTQYF. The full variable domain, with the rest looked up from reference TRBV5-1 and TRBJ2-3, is KAGVTQTPRYLIKTRGQQVTLSCSPISGHRSVSWYQQTPGQGLQFLFEYFSETQRNKGNFPGRFSGRQFSNSRSEMNVSTLELGDSALYLCASRTSGRVDTQYFGPGTRLTVL.

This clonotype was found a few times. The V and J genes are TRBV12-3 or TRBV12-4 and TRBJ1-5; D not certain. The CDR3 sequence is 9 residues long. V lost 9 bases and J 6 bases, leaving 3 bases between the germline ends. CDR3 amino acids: CASGQPQHF. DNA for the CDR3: TGTGCCAGTGGTCAGCCCCAGCATTTT.

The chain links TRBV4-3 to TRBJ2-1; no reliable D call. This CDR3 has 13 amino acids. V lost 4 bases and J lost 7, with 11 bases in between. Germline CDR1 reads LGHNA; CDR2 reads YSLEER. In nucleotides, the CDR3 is TGCGCCAGCAGCCGGGAAATGGGGAATGAGCAGTTCTTC. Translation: CASSREMGNEQFF.

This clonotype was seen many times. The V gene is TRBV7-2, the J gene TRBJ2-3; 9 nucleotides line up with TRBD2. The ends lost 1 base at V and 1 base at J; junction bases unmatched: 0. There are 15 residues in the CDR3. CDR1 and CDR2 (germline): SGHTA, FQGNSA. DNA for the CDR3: TGTGCCAGCAGCTTAGTAGCGGGGGGCACAGATACGCAGTATTTT. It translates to CASSLVAGGTDTQYF.

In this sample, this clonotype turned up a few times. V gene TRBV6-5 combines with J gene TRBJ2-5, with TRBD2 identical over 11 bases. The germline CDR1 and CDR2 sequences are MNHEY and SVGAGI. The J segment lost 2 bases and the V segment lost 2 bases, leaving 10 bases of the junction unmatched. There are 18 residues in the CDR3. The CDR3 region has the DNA TGTGCCAGCAGTTACACGAGACTACTAGCGGGGGAGCAAGAGACCCAGTACTTC. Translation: CASSYTRLLAGEQETQYF.

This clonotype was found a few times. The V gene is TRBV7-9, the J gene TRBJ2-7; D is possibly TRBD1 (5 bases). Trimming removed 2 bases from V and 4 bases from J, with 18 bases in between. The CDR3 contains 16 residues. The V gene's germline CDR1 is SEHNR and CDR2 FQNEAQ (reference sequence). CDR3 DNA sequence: TGTGCCAGCAGCTTATTAGGGGCATCGGATTCTTACGAGCAGTACGTC. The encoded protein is CASSLLGASDSYEQYV.

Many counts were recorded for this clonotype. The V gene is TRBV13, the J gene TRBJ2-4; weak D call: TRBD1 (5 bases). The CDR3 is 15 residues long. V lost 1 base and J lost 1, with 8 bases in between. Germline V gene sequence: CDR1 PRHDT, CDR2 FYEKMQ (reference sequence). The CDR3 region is CASSLDRFAKNIQYF. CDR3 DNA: TGTGCCAGCAGCTTAGACAGGTTCGCCAAAAACATTCAGTACTTC.

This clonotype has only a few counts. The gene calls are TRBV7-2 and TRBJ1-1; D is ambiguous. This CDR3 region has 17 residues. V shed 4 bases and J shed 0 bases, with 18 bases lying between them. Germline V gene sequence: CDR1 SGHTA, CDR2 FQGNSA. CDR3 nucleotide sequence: TGTGCCAGCAGCTCCGGGTTGGGGATTAGGATGAACACTGAAGCTTTCTTT. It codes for CASSSGLGIRMNTEAFF. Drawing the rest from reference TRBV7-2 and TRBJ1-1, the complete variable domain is GAGVSQSPSNKVTEKGKDVELRCDPISGHTALYWYRQSLGQGLEFLIYFQGNSAPDKSGLPSDRFSAERTGGSVSTLTIQRTQQEDSAVYLCASSSGLGIRMNTEAFFGQGTRLTVV.

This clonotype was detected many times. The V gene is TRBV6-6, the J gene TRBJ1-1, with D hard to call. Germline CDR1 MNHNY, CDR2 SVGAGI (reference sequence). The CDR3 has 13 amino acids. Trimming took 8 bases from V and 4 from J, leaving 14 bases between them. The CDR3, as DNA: TGTGCCAGCGGAGACAAAGATATCACTGAAGCTTTCTTT. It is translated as CASGDKDITEAFF.

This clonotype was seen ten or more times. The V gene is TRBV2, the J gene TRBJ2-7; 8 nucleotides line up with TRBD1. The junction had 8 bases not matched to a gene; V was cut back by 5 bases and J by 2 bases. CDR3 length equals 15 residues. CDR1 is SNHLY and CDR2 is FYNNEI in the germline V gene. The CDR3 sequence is CASSIGQGRAYEQYF. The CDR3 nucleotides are TGTGCCAGCAGTATAGGACAGGGAAGAGCCTACGAGCAGTACTTC. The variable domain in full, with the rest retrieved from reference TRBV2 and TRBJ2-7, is EPEVTQTPSHQVTQMGQEVILRCVPISNHLYFYWYRQILGQKVEFLVSFYNNEISEKSEIFDDQFSVERPDGSNFTLKIRSTKLEDSAMYFCASSIGQGRAYEQYFGPGTRLTVT.

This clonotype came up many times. The CDR3 loop is CASSLNDNTGELFF. CDR3 in DNA: TGCGCCAGCAGCTTGAACGATAACACCGGGGAGCTGTTTTTT. This rearrangement joins TRBV5-1 to TRBJ2-2; D uncertain. The CDR3 totals 14 residues. Germline V gives CDR1 SGHRS, CDR2 YFSETQ. The V gene lost 1 base and the J gene lost 2 bases, with 6 bases spanning the gap. Based on the CDR3 plus reference TRBV5-1 and TRBJ2-2, the full variable domain is KAGVTQTPRYLIKTRGQQVTLSCSPISGHRSVSWYQQTPGQGLQFLFEYFSETQRNKGNFPGRFSGRQFSNSRSEMNVSTLELGDSALYLCASSLNDNTGELFFGEGSRLTVL.

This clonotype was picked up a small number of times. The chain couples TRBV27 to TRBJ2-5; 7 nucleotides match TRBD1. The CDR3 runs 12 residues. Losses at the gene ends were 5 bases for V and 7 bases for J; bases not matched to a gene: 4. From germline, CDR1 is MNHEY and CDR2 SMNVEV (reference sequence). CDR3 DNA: TGTGCCAGCAGTCCACAGGGGTTGACCCAGTACTTC. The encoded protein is CASSPQGLTQYF.

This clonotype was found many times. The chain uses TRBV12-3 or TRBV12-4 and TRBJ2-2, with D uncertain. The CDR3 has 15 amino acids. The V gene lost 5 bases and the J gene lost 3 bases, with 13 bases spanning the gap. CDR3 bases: TGTGCCAGCAGTCTAGGAAAGGGCCACACCGGGGAGCTGTTTTTT. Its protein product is CASSLGKGHTGELFF.

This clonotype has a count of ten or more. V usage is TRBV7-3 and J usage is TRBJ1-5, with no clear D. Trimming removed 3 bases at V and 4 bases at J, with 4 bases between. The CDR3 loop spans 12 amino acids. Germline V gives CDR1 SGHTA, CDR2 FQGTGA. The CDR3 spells CASSFTNQPQHF. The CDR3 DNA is TGTGCCAGCAGCTTTACAAATCAGCCCCAGCATTTT. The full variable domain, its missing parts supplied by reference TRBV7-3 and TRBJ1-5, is GAGVSQTPSNKVTEKGKYVELRCDPISGHTALYWYRQSLGQGPEFLIYFQGTGAADDSGLPNDRFFAVRPEGSVSTLKIQRTERGDSAVYLCASSFTNQPQHFGDGTRLSIL.

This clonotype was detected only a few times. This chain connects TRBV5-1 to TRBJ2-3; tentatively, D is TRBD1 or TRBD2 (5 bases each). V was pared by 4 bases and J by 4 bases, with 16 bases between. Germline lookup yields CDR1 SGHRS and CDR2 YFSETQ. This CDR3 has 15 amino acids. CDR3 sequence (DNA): TGCGCCAGCAGCCCCGGGACCCGAGTCCCAGATACGCAGTATTTT. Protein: CASSPGTRVPDTQYF.

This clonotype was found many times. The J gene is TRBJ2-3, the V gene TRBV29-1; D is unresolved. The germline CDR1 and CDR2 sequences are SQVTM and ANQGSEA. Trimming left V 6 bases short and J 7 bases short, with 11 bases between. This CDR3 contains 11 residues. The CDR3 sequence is CSVIKTYTQYF. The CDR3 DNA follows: TGCAGCGTCATTAAAACCTATACGCAGTATTTT.

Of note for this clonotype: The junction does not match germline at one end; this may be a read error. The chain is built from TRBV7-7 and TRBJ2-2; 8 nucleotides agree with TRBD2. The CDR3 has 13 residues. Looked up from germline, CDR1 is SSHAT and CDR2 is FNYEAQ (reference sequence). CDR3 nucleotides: TGTGCCAGCAGCTTAGTTCTTAGCGGGGAGCTGGTTTTT. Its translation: CASSLVLSGELVF.

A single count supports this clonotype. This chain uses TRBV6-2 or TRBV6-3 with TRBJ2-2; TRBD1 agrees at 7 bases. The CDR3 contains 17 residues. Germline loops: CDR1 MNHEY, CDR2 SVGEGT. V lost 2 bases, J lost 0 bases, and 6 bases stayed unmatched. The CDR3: CASSYPFQGANTGELFF. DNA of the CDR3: TGTGCCAGCAGTTACCCCTTCCAGGGGGCGAACACCGGGGAGCTGTTTTTT.

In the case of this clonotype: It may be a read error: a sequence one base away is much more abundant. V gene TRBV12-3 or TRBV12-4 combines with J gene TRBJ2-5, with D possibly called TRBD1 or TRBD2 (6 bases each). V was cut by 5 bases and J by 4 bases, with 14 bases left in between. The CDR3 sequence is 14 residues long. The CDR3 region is CASSSWGALETQYF. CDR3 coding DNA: TGTGCCAGCAGTAGCTGGGGGGCCCTAGAGACCCAGTACTTC.

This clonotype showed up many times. This CDR3 is CASNWGGFGSNYGYTF. The CDR3 DNA sequence: TGTGCCAGCAACTGGGGGGGTTTCGGTAGTAACTATGGCTACACCTTC. The chain employs TRBV12-3 or TRBV12-4 and TRBJ1-2; D is perhaps TRBD1 (5 bases). This CDR3 comprises 16 residues. Trimming took off 7 bases at V and 1 base at J, with 19 bases between the two ends.

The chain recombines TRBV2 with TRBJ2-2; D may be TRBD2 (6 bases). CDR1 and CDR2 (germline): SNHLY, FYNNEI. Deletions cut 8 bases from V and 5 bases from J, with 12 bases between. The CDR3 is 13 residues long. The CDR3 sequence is CASGVGGTGELFF. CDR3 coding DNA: TGTGCCAGCGGCGTCGGGGGAACCGGGGAGCTGTTTTTT.

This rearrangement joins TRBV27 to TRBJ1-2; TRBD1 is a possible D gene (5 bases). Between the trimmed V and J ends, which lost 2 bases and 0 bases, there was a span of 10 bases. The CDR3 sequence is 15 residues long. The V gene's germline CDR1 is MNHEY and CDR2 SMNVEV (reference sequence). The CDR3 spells CASSLRGGTNYGYTF. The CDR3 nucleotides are TGTGCCAGCAGTTTAAGGGGAGGGACTAACTATGGCTACACCTTC.

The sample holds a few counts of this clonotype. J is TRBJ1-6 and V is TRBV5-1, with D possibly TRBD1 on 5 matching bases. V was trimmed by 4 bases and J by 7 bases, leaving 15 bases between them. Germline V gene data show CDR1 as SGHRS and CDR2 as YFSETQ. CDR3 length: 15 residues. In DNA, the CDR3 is TGCGCCAGCAGCCTAACAGGTCTAGTCAATTCACCCCTCCACTTT. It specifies CASSLTGLVNSPLHF.

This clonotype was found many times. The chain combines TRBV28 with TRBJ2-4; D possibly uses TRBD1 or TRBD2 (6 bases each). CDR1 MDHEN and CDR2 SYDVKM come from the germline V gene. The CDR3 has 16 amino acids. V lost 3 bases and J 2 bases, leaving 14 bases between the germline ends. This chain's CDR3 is CASSFSTGRTKNIQYF. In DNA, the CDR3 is TGTGCCAGCAGTTTTTCTACAGGGAGGACCAAAAACATTCAGTACTTC.